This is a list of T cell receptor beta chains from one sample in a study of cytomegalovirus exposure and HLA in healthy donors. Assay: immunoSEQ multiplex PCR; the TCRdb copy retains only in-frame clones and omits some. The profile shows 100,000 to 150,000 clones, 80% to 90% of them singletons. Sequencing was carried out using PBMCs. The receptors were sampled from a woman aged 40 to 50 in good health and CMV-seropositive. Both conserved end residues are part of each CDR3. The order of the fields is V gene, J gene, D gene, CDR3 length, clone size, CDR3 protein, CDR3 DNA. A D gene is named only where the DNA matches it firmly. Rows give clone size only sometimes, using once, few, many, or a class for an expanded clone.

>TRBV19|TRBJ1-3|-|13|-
CASRRGSGNTIYF
TGTGCCAGTCGACGGGGCTCTGGAAACACCATATATTTT
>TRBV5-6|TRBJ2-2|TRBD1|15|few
CASSGGQGNTGELFF
TGTGCCAGCAGCGGGGGACAGGGGAACACCGGGGAGCTGTTTTTT
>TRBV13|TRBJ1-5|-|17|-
CASSFRTGGRGPQPQHF
TGTGCCAGCAGCTTTCGAACCGGGGGGCGAGGTCCTCAGCCCCAGCATTTT
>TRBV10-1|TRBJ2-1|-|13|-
CASSESIRGVLFF
TGCGCCAGCAGTGAGTCGATCAGGGGGGTACTGTTCTTC
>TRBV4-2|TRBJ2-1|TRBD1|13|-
CASRPPDRVEQFF
TGTGCCAGCAGACCTCCAGACAGGGTTGAGCAGTTCTTC
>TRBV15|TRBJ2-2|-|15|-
CATTPQELNTGELFF
TGTGCCACCACACCACAGGAACTCAACACCGGGGAGCTGTTTTTT
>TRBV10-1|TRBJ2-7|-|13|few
CASSESVGSEQYF
TGCGCCAGCAGTGAGTCGGTAGGGAGTGAGCAGTACTTC
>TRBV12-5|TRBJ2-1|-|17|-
CASVIQHLVDAHNEQFF
TGTGCTAGTGTTATTCAGCACCTAGTAGATGCACACAATGAGCAGTTCTTC
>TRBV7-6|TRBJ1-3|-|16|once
CASSPGLSNSGNTIYF
TGTGCCAGCAGCCCAGGGTTATCCAACTCTGGAAACACCATATATTTT
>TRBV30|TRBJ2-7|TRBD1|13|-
CAWVRTGKCEQYF
TGTGCCTGGGTAAGGACAGGGAAGTGCGAGCAGTACTTC
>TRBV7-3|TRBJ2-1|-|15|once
CASSLEGESYNEQFF
TGTGCCAGCAGCTTAGAAGGAGAGTCCTACAATGAGCAGTTCTTC
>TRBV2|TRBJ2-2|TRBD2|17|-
CASSESILAGDAGELFF
TGTGCCAGCAGTGAATCGATCCTAGCGGGAGATGCCGGGGAGCTGTTTTTT
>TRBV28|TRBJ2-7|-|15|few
CASSLFGTSYYEQYF
TGTGCCAGCAGTTTATTCGGGACTTCCTACTACGAGCAGTACTTC
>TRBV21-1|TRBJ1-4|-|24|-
CASSNGGRQKHNWTGGDRVGKLFF
TGTGCCAGCAGCAATGGGGGGAGACAAAAACATAACTGGACAGGGGGCGACCGGGTTGGAAAACTGTTTTTT
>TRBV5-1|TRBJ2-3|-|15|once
CASRPQEGLTDTQYF
TGCGCCAGCAGGCCCCAGGAGGGACTCACAGATACGCAGTATTTT
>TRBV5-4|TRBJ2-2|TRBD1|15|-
CASSSGQDFTGELFF
TGTGCCAGCAGCTCGGGACAGGACTTCACCGGGGAGCTGTTTTTT
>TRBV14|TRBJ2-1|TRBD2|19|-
CASSQILGLAGGVDNEQFF
TGTGCCAGCAGCCAAATTCTGGGACTAGCGGGAGGGGTAGACAATGAGCAGTTCTTC
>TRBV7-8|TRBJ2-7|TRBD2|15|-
CASSLRTSRNYEQYF
TGTGCCAGCAGCTTACGGACTAGCAGGAACTACGAGCAGTACTTC
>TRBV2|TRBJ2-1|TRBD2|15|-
CASSSAGGPYNEQFF
TGTGCCAGCAGCTCAGCGGGAGGGCCCTACAATGAGCAGTTCTTC
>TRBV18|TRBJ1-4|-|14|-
CASSPGGEDEKLFF
TGTGCCAGCTCACCGGGGGGAGAGGATGAAAAACTGTTTTTT
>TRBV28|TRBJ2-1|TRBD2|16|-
CASRPSGLARFDEQFF
TGTGCCAGCAGGCCTTCAGGACTAGCGCGTTTTGATGAGCAGTTCTTC
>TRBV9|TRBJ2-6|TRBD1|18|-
CASSVWDRVCCGANVLTF
TGTGCCAGCAGCGTATGGGACAGGGTTTGTTGTGGGGCCAACGTCCTGACTTTC
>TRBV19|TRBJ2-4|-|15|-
CASSISTESKNIQYF
TGTGCCAGTAGTATTTCGACAGAGAGTAAAAACATTCAGTACTTC
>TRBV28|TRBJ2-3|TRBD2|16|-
CASSPGLAGSVDTQYF
TGTGCCAGCAGTCCTGGACTAGCGGGAAGCGTAGATACGCAGTATTTT
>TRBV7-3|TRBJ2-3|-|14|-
CASSPGTSTDTQYF
TGTGCCAGCAGCCCGGGGACAAGCACAGATACGCAGTATTTT
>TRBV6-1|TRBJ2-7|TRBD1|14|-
CASSPGGFNYEQYF
TGTGCCAGCAGTCCAGGGGGCTTTAACTACGAGCAGTACTTC
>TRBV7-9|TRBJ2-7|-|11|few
CSSSHESEQYF
TGTTCCAGCAGCCACGAGAGCGAGCAGTACTTC
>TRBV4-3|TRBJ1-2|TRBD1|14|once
CASSQRQGAYGYTF
TGCGCCAGCAGCCAACGACAGGGGGCCTATGGCTACACCTTC
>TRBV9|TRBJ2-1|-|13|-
CASSVDSHNEQFF
TGTGCCAGCAGCGTAGACAGTCACAATGAGCAGTTCTTC
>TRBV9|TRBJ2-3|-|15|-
CASSTRAGSTDTQYF
TGTGCCAGCAGTACCCGCGCGGGAAGCACAGATACGCAGTATTTT
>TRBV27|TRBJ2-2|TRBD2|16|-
CASSLYGGLAPGELFF
TGTGCCAGCAGTTTATATGGGGGACTAGCGCCCGGGGAGCTGTTTTTT
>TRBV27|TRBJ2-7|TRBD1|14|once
CASRQTGGSHEQYF
TGTGCCAGCCGACAGACAGGGGGAAGCCACGAGCAGTACTTC
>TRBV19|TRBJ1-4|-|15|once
CASSMPQGANEKLFF
TGTGCCAGTAGTATGCCACAGGGAGCTAATGAAAAACTGTTTTTT
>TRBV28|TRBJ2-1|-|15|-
CASSTRTDRYNEQFF
TGTGCCAGCAGTACCCGGACAGATAGGTACAATGAGCAGTTCTTC
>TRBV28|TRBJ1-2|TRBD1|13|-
CASRTGTDDGYTF
TGTGCCAGCAGGACCGGGACAGACGATGGCTACACCTTC
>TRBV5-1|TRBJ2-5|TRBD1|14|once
CASSSRTGQETQYF
TGCGCCAGCAGCTCGAGGACAGGGCAAGAGACCCAGTACTTC
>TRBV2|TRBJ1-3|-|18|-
CASSGGSRGLSSGNTIYF
TGTGCCAGCAGTGGCGGGTCCCGGGGGTTAAGCTCTGGAAACACCATATATTTT
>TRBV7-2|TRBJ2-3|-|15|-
CASSLGTISTDTQYF
TGTGCCAGCAGCTTAGGGACTATTAGCACAGATACGCAGTATTTT
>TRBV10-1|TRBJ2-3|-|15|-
CTSTFRSVSTDTQYF
TGCACCAGCACCTTCCGTAGCGTTAGCACAGATACGCAGTATTTT
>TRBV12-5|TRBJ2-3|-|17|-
CASGLSKGEGRSDTQYF
TGTGCTAGTGGTTTGTCAAAGGGGGAGGGCCGATCAGATACGCAGTATTTT